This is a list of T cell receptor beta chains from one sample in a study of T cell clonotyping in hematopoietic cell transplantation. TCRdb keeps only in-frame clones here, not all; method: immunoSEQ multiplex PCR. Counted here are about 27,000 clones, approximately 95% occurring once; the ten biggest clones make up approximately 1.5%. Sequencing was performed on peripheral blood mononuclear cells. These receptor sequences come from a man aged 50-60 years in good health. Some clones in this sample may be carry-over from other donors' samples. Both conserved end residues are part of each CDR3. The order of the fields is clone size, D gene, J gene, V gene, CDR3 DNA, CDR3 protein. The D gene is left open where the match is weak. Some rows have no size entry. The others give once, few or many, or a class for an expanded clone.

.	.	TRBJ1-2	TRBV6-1	TGTGCCAGCAGTGAACGCAGATATGGCTACACCTTC	CASSERRYGYTF
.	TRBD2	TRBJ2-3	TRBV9	TGTGCCAGCAGCGTCACCTTAGCGGGGGGGCGGGATACGCAGTATTTT	CASSVTLAGGRDTQYF
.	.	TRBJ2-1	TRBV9	TGTGCCAGCAGCGTAGAAAACTACAATGAGCAGTTCTTC	CASSVENYNEQFF
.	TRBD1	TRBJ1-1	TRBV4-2	TGTGCCAGCAGCCAAGACCAGACAGGGGTAGACACTGAAGCTTTCTTT	CASSQDQTGVDTEAFF
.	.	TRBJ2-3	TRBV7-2	TGTGCCAGCAGCTTAAGGGGGCGGGGGGACAACACAGATACGCAGTATTTT	CASSLRGRGDNTDTQYF
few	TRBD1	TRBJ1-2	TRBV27	TGTGCCAGCAGACTACAGGGGAGCTATGGCTACACCTTC	CASRLQGSYGYTF
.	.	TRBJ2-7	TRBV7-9	TGTGCCAGCTCAAAGGACCTAAATAAGTTCGAGCAGTACTTC	CASSKDLNKFEQYF
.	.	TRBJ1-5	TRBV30	TGTGCCTGGAGTGTTTTGAGCAATCAGCCCCAGCATTTT	CAWSVLSNQPQHF
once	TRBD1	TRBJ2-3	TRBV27	TGTGCCAGCAGCATGACAGGGTTGGCGCAGTATTTT	CASSMTGLAQYF
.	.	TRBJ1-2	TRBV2	TGTGCCAGCAGTGGTGCCCGACCTTCCTATGGCTACACCTTC	CASSGARPSYGYTF
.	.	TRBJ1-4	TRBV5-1	TGCGCCAGCAGCCTGGGGGCACTTGAAAAACTGTTTTTT	CASSLGALEKLFF
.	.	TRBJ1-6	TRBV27	TGTGCCAGCAGTTATGCCTTGAATCCCTCCTATAATTCACCCCTCCACTTT	CASSYALNPSYNSPLHF
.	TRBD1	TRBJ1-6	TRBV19	TGTGCCACCTCCCGGCGCGCCAGGGGGGCTTCAAATTCACCCCTCCACTTT	CATSRRARGASNSPLHF
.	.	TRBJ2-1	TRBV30	TGTGCCTGGAGTCCTTGGGGGGGGCCCAGCAATGAGCAGTTCTTC	CAWSPWGGPSNEQFF
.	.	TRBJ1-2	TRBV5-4	TGTGCCAGCAGCCCGGAGGGGGGGCGCGGCTATGGCTACACCTTC	CASSPEGGRGYGYTF
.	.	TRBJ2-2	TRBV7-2	TGTGCCAGCAGCGTCAGAGCGACCGGGGAGCTGTTTTTT	CASSVRATGELFF
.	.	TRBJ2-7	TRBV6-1	TGTGCCAGCCGACTGACTAGAGACTACGAGCAGTACTTC	CASRLTRDYEQYF
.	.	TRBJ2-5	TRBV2	TGTGCCAGCACCGAGTTCATACAAGAGACCCAGTACTTC	CASTEFIQETQYF
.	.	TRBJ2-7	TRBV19	TGTGCCAGTCACTCAACAGGGTCCTACGAGCAGTACTTC	CASHSTGSYEQYF
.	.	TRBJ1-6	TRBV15	TGTGCCACCAGCAGAGATCAATTTGGGCAGGGGAATTCACCCCTCCACTTT	CATSRDQFGQGNSPLHF
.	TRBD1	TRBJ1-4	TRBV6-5	TGTGCCAGCAGGAACGGAGGACAGGGAAGAGAAAAACTGTTTTTT	CASRNGGQGREKLFF
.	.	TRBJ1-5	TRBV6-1	TGTGCCAGCAGTGAAGCAGGAGGGCGGGGGGTAAATCAGCCCCAGCATTTT	CASSEAGGRGVNQPQHF
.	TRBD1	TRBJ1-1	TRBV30	TGTGCCTGGAACTTGGGACAGGTGGGTACTGAAGCTTTCTTT	CAWNLGQVGTEAFF